This entry features one TCR beta chain sequence. The antigen remains unidentified. Profiled with immunoSEQ multiplex PCR; TCRdb holds only in-frame clones, not every one. The sample lists tens of thousands of clones, about 92% occurring once. This record belongs to a study of T cells in narcolepsy. Study-wide findings and caveats: Autoreactive clone sequences were missing from some blood memory CD4+ repertoires.

The clonotype comes from a human donor with narcolepsy. Material: CD45RA- memory CD4+ T cells from PBMCs.

DNA of the CDR3: TGTGCCAGCAGCCTCGACGGAACTGAAGCTTTCTTT. Amino acid sequence: CASSLDGTEAFF. The rearrangement links TRBV5-4 to TRBJ1-1; D ambiguous. The V end lost 4 bases, the J end lost 5 bases, and 9 bases lay between the germline ends. This CDR3 is built from 12 residues. Germline V gene lookup returns CDR1 SGHNT and CDR2 YYREEE (reference sequence).